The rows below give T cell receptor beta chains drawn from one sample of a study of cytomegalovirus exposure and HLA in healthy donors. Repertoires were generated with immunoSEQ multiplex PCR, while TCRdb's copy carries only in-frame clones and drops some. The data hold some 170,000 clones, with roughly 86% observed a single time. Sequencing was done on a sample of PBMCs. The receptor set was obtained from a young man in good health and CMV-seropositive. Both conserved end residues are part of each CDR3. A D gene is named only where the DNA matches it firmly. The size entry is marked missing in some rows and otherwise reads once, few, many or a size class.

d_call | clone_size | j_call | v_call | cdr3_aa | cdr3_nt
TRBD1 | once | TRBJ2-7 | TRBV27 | CASSSALQGAFYEQYF | TGTGCCAGCAGTTCCGCCCTGCAGGGGGCATTCTACGAGCAGTACTTC
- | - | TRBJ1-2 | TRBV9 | CASSVSGPVYGYTF | TGTGCCAGCAGCGTATCAGGCCCTGTCTATGGCTACACCTTC
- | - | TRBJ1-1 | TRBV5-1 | CASSPLEGMNTEAFF | TGCGCCAGCAGCCCCCTAGAGGGTATGAACACTGAAGCTTTCTTT
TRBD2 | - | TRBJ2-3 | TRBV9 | CASSPGLGADTQYF | TGTGCCAGCAGCCCGGGACTAGGGGCAGATACGCAGTATTTT
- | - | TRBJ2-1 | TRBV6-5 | CASSSDSLNPHEQFF | TGTGCCAGCAGCTCTGACAGCCTAAACCCACATGAGCAGTTCTTC
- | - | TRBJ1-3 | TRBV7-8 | CASSRDTRSGNTIYF | TGTGCCAGCAGCCGGGACACCCGCTCTGGAAACACCATATATTTT
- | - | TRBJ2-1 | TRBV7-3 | CASSLSRRDSPDNEQFF | TGTGCCAGCAGCTTAAGTCGCCGAGACTCCCCCGACAATGAGCAGTTCTTC
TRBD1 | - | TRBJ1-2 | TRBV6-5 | CASSYGTGGSDGYTF | TGTGCCAGCAGTTATGGGACAGGGGGATCGGATGGCTACACCTTC
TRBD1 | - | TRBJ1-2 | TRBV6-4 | CASSPGDRDYGYTF | TGTGCCAGCAGCCCCGGGGACAGAGACTATGGCTACACCTTC
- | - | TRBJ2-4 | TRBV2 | CASSSQAQGGYDQYF | TGTGCCAGCAGTTCTCAGGCTCAGGGGGGCTACGATCAGTACTTC
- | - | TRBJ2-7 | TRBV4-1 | CASSQSPLSEQYF | TGCGCCAGCAGCCAAAGCCCCTTGTCCGAGCAGTACTTC
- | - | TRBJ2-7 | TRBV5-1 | CASSLAGEQYF | TGCGCCAGCAGCTTGGCAGGGGAGCAGTACTTC
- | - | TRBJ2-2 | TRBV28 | CASRQLPQGPTGELFF | TGTGCCAGCAGACAGTTACCCCAGGGTCCCACCGGGGAGCTGTTTTTT
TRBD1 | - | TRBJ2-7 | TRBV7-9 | CASSLGDRYYEQYF | TGTGCCAGCAGCTTAGGGGACAGGTACTACGAGCAGTACTTC
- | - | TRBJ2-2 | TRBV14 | CASSPDLANTGELFF | TGTGCCAGCAGCCCAGACCTCGCGAACACCGGGGAGCTGTTTTTT
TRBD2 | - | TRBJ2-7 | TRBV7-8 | CASSLARLAGSYEQYF | TGTGCCAGCAGCTTAGCGCGACTAGCGGGTTCCTACGAGCAGTACTTC
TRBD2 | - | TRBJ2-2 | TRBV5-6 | CASSYLAGGGATGELFF | TGTGCCAGCAGCTATCTAGCGGGAGGGGGTGCCACCGGGGAGCTGTTTTTT
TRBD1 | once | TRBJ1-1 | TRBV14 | CASSQLTGDTEAFF | TGTGCCAGCAGCCAACTGACAGGGGACACTGAAGCTTTCTTT
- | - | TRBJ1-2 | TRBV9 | CASSVVPGNTPKSRAYGYTF | TGTGCCAGCAGCGTAGTTCCGGGCAACACTCCTAAATCCAGGGCCTATGGCTACACCTTC
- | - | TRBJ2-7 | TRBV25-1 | CASRTFLQGRNTYEQYF | TGTGCCAGCAGAACTTTTCTTCAGGGGAGAAACACCTACGAGCAGTACTTC
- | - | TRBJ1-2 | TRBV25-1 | CASSATAPVYGYTF | TGTGCCAGCAGTGCGACAGCTCCGGTCTATGGCTACACCTTC
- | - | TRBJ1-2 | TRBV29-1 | CSVGGQNYGYTF | TGCAGCGTTGGAGGACAGAACTATGGCTACACCTTC
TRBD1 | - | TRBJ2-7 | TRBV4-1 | CASSQEGGGQGLYEQYF | TGCGCCAGCAGCCAAGAAGGGGGGGGACAGGGTCTATACGAGCAGTACTTC
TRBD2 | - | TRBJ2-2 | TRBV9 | CASSVIAGGNTGELFF | TGTGCCAGCAGCGTAATAGCGGGAGGGAACACCGGGGAGCTGTTTTTT
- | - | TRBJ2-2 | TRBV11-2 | CASSQDSRELFF | TGTGCCAGCAGCCAAGACAGCCGGGAGCTGTTTTTT
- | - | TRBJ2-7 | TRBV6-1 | CASTPRQHTYEQYF | TGTGCCAGCACCCCTCGACAACATACCTACGAGCAGTACTTC
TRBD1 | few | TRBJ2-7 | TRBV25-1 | CASTWDSYEQYF | TGTGCCAGCACATGGGACAGCTACGAGCAGTACTTC
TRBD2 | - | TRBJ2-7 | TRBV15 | CATSRRKTSGLNEQYF | TGTGCCACCAGCAGACGAAAGACTAGCGGACTTAACGAGCAGTACTTC
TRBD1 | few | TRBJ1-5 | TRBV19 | CASSSSGTAQPQHF | TGTGCCAGTAGTTCCTCGGGGACAGCTCAGCCCCAGCATTTT
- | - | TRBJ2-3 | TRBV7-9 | CASSSRLTDTQYF | TGTGCCAGCAGTTCCCGACTCACAGATACGCAGTATTTT
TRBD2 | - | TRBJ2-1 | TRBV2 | CASSELYLTSGRQFNNEQFF | TGTGCCAGCAGTGAATTGTACCTGACTAGCGGGAGGCAGTTTAACAATGAGCAGTTCTTC
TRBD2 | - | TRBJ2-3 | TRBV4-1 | CASSQRGLAGNTDTQYF | TGCGCCAGCAGCCAAAGGGGGTTAGCGGGAAACACAGATACGCAGTATTTT
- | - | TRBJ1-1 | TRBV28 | CASSFSGVNTEAFF | TGTGCCAGCAGTTTCTCAGGCGTCAACACTGAAGCTTTCTTT
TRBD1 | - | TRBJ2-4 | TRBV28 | CASSLQGRIAKNIQYF | TGTGCCAGCAGTCTACAGGGGAGAATAGCCAAAAACATTCAGTACTTC
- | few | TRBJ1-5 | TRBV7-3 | CASSDTRLDQPQHF | TGTGCCAGCAGCGACACAAGATTAGATCAGCCCCAGCATTTT
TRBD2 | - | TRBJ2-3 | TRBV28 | CATSGGIWTDTQYF | TGTGCCACCAGCGGGGGGATTTGGACAGATACGCAGTATTTT
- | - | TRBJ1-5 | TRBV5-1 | CASSLDSSNQPQHF | TGCGCCAGCAGCTTGGACAGTAGCAATCAGCCCCAGCATTTT
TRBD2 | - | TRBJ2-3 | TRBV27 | CASGRADTQYF | TGTGCCAGTGGGAGGGCAGATACGCAGTATTTT
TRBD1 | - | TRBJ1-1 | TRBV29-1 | CSVEVTGGWNTEAFF | TGCAGCGTTGAGGTGACAGGGGGATGGAACACTGAAGCTTTCTTT
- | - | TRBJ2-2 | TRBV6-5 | CASSYSFQGFTGELFF | TGTGCCAGCAGTTACTCGTTCCAGGGGTTCACCGGGGAGCTGTTTTTT
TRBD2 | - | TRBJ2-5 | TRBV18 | CASSPPPLAGDPSQETQYF | TGTGCCAGCTCACCACCGCCACTAGCGGGAGATCCCAGCCAAGAGACCCAGTACTTC
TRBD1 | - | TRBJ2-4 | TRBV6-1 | CASSEPGQGGNIQYF | TGTGCCAGCAGTGAACCCGGACAGGGGGGAAACATTCAGTACTTC
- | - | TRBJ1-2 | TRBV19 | CASIARDLNYGYTF | TGTGCCAGTATAGCCAGGGATCTGAACTATGGCTACACCTTC
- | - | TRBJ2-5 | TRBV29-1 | CSVEDRHSGQGMEETQYF | TGCAGCGTTGAAGATCGGCACTCTGGGCAGGGCATGGAAGAGACCCAGTACTTC
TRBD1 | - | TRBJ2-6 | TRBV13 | CASSGTASGANVLTF | TGTGCCAGCAGCGGGACAGCCTCTGGGGCCAACGTCCTGACTTTC
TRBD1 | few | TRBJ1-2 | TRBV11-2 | CASSLAQGAVYGYTF | TGTGCCAGCAGCTTAGCTCAGGGGGCGGTCTATGGCTACACCTTC
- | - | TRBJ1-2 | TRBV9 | CASSVDQGLYGYTF | TGTGCCAGCAGCGTAGACCAGGGGCTCTATGGCTACACCTTC
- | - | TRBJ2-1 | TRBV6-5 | CASSSGRESFWEQFF | TGTGCCAGCAGTTCAGGCCGGGAGTCGTTTTGGGAGCAGTTCTTC
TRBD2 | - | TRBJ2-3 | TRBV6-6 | CASSSSGGTDTQYF | TGTGCCAGCAGCAGTAGCGGGGGCACAGATACGCAGTATTTT
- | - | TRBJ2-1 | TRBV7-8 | CASSYFSRAELNEQFF | TGTGCCAGCAGCTATTTTAGCAGAGCCGAATTGAATGAGCAGTTCTTC
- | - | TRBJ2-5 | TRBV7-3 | CASSLNSVHNQETQYF | TGTGCCAGCAGCTTAAATAGCGTACACAACCAAGAGACCCAGTACTTC
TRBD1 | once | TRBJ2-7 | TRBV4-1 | CASSRITGVPYEQYF | TGCGCCAGCAGCCGTATTACAGGGGTTCCTTACGAGCAGTACTTC
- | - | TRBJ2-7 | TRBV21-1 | CASSKRTGRSQGYEQYF | TGTGCCAGCAGCAAACGGACAGGTCGGTCGCAAGGGTACGAGCAGTACTTC
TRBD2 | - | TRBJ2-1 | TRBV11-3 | CASSLGGLETNEQFF | TGTGCCAGCAGCTTAGGGGGACTAGAAACCAATGAGCAGTTCTTC
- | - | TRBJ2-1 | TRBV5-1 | CASSFERADDEQFF | TGCGCCAGCAGCTTTGAGAGGGCGGACGATGAGCAGTTCTTC
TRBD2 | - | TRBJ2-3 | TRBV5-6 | CASSSPLAGADTQYF | TGTGCCAGCAGCTCTCCTTTAGCGGGCGCAGATACGCAGTATTTT
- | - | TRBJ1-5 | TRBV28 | CASSFFLGGSNQPQHF | TGTGCCAGCAGTTTTTTCTTGGGAGGAAGCAATCAGCCCCAGCATTTT
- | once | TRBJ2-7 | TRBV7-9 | CASSWEEFSYEQYF | TGTGCCAGCAGCTGGGAGGAATTCTCCTACGAGCAGTACTTC